The T cell receptor beta chain described here comes from a study of T cell changes during pregnancy in multiple sclerosis (dated by TCRdb to about 2019). Some background on the complete study: The study looked at changes in the T cell repertoire across pregnancy in women with multiple sclerosis.

Comment on this clone: The specificity of this receptor is unknown. No base qualities exist here, and no much larger clone lies one base off it.

CDR1 and CDR2 are read off the germline V gene as SGHVS and FQNEAQ. The CDR3 goes from the cysteine to the phenylalanine over 14 residues. Only the CDR3 DNA stays, 42 bases, in frame from base 1. V is cut back by 4 bases and J by 4 bases, with 2 bases in the junction unmatched. To prepare the library, the immunoSEQ multiplex PCR assay was applied. TCRdb re-hosts the immuneACCESS table, in-frame sequences only. Its copies lack some clones; in the studies checked, an unresolved V gene accounts for under half of them, and the cause for the rest is not known. The sample has tens of thousands of clones on record, just over 90% of them singletons. The ten largest clonotypes hold around 0.7% of the sample.

The clonotype comes from a female donor in good health, enrolled as a control in a pregnancy study. The specimen was peripheral blood, collected in the second trimester of pregnancy. The V and J segments used are TRBV7-8 and TRBJ2-5; 11 nucleotides in the junction match TRBD2. The nucleotide sequence is given as TGTGCCAGCAGCTCTCTAGCGGGGGGAGAGACCCAGTACTTC. It encodes CASSSLAGGETQYF.